This T cell receptor beta chain was obtained from a study of regulatory T cells in long-lasting Graves disease (dated by TCRdb to about 2021). General notes on the study: To count as having persistent Graves' disease, a patient had to have received antithyroid drug treatment for over 5 years with TSH receptor autoantibodies remaining persistently positive. The study was conducted in China and was registered as a clinical trial. TCR sequencing covered 13 persistent and 20 newly diagnosed Graves' disease patients, about 35 samples in total. On average, persistent Graves' disease patients in the clinical cohort had been on antithyroid drugs for about 9.3 years. Peripheral blood TCR sequencing and RNA sequencing compared persistent Graves' disease patients with newly diagnosed Graves' disease patients.

Sample time point, as interpreted from the label and publication: persistent/refractory GD, antithyroid drugs over 5 years with positive TRAb. RNA was extracted from PBMCs in TRIzol for both TCR sequencing and RNA sequencing. Graves' disease was diagnosed according to American Thyroid Association guidelines. The patients came from an endocrinology department in Xi'an, China. Each patient gave about 9.1 milliliters of peripheral blood, collected in an EDTA anticoagulant tube. Ficoll Paque Plus density gradient separation was used to isolate PBMCs, and no further T cell sorting was done. An Agilent 2100 Bioanalyzer and agarose gel were used to check RNA quality, while a NanoDrop 2000 measured RNA concentration. In this sample, this clonotype turned up many times. Its antigen remains unidentified. One base away there is no much larger clone; base qualities are not given. Here is what the overall study found, with its caveats: As a limitation, the authors acknowledged that the small sample size may reduce accuracy. Persistent patients shared more public clonotypes among themselves (around 2,800) than newly diagnosed patients did (roughly 910). Sequencing and analysis were restricted to the TCR beta chain. Peripheral blood alone was examined, since thyroid tissue, which constituted the primary lesion, could not be accessed. Persistent disease showed preferential use of TRBV28, TRBJ1-2 and TRBJ2-5, whereas newly diagnosed disease favored TRBV20-1 and TRBJ2-1. Persistent Graves' disease patients showed lower TCR Shannon entropy and fewer highly expanded clones than newly diagnosed patients, suggesting clonal expansion.

The CDR3 has 14 amino acids, counting the end cysteine and phenylalanine. This entry keeps only the CDR3 DNA: 42 bases, framed from base 1. Cut back by 5 bases and 6 bases, the V and J ends lie 17 bases apart. Looking up the germline V gene yields CDR1 SGHAT and CDR2 FQNNGV. The method behind the library was multiplex PCR. TCRdb names Illumina HiSeq 4000 as the instrument used. iRepertoire HTBI primers and Arm-PCR amplification of CDR3 regions were used to construct TCR beta libraries. Before sequencing, the PCR products underwent gel purification. In the authors' own workflow: Across samples, about 64 TRBV and 13 to 15 TRBJ segments were identified and used for gene usage analysis of CDR3 amino acid clonotypes. COPE and FqMerger were used to merge filtered high-quality paired reads into contigs. BLAST was used to align contigs to the IMGT TRBV, TRBD and TRBJ reference genes, and CDR3 was defined following IMGT. Any clonotype with a frequency above 0.1% was classified as a highly expanded clone. Repertoire diversity was measured by Shannon entropy, and V-J evenness by the Gini coefficient. A clonotype found in more than one individual was treated as public. TCRdb took the public reads, trimmed them with fastp at Q25, ran MiXCR for clone calling and kept in-frame beta chains. Rows are combined by CDR3 protein, so each entry shows the most common genes and DNA. The V and J calls, along with clone size, are taken from TCRdb and not from the paper's own processing. This sample comprises almost 350,000 distinct CDR3 sequences, 15% to 20% of them detected only once. The top ten clonotypes cover less than 35% of the sample.

The TCR sequence derives from a female donor with Graves disease. The sequenced sample was peripheral blood mononuclear cells (PBMCs), obtained when the disease was refractory, from a patient treated with antithyroid drugs. Rearrangement joined TRBV11-2 to TRBJ2-7; the D gene assignment is ambiguous. The bases read TGTGCCAGCAGCCGTGAGTTGGGTCTTGGCGAGCAGTACTTC. This encodes CASSRELGLGEQYF.